This T cell receptor (beta chain) was obtained from a study of post-analysis software for immune sequencing data. The overall study: Relapsing-remitting, secondary progressive and progressive-relapsing multiple sclerosis courses were included. Study-wide points: When compared against controls, multiple sclerosis patients showed significantly lower normalized Chao1 diversity. Samples sharing a preparation batch grouped tightly together when assessed by F measure.

With respect to this clonotype: The antigen remains unidentified.

Incorporated into the TCR beta cDNA libraries were unique molecular identifiers, which served to reduce PCR and sequencing biases. It was from roughly 1.1 to 9.2 million T cells that about 540,000 cDNA molecules came. TCRdb analysed the PCR reads with MiXCR anew, one entry per CDR3 protein. In the table there are 550,000 to 700,000 distinct CDR3 sequences, around 47% of which are singletons. This TCR derives from a girl aged 5-17 years with multiple sclerosis. The sample was blood.

This chain's CDR3 is CASRDHKGDNEQFF. In nucleotides, the CDR3 is TGCGCCAGCAGAGATCACAAGGGGGACAATGAGCAGTTCTTC. The V and J genes are TRBV4-1 and TRBJ2-1; D is possibly TRBD1 (6 bases). The V gene lost 6 bases and the J gene lost 5 bases, with 14 bases spanning the gap. From germline, CDR1 is MGHRA and CDR2 YSYEKL. There are 14 residues in the CDR3.